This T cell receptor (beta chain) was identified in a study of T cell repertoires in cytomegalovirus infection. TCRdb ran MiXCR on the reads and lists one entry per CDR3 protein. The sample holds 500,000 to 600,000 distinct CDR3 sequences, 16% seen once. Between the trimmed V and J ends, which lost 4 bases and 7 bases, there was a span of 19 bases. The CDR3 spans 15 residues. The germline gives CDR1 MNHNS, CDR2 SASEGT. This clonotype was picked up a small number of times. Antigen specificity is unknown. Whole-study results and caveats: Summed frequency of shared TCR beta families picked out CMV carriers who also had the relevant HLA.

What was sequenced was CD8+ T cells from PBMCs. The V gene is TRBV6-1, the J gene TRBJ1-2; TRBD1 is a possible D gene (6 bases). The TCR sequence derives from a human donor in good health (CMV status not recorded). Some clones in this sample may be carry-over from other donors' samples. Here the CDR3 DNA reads TGTGCCAGCAGTGCCCGACAGGCGCTGGGGAGTGGCTACACCTTC. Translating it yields CASSARQALGSGYTF.